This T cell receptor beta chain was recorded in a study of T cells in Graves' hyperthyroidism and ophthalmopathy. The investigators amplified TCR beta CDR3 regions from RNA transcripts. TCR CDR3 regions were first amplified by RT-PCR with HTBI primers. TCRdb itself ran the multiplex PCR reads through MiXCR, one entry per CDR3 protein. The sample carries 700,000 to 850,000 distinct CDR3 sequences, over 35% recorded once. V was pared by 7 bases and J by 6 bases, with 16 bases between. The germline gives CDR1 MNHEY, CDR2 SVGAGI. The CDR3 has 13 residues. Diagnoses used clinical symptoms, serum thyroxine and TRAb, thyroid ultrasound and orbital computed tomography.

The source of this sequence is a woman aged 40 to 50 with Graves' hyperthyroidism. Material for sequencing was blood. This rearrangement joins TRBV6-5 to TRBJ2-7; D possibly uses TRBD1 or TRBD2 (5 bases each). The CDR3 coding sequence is TGTGCCAGCATCGGGACCGAAGACTGCGAGCAGTACTTC. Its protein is CASIGTEDCEQYF.